This T cell receptor beta chain was recorded in a study of chemoradiotherapy in HPV16-positive cancers. The assay was immunoSEQ multiplex PCR, and TCRdb's table has in-frame clones only and misses some. The sample shows 45,000 to 60,000 clones, 90% of them seen only once. The count of this clone is one. Its antigen remains unknown. Germline V gene sequence: CDR1 KGHSH, CDR2 LQKENI. This CDR3 has 15 amino acids. V shed 3 bases, J shed 7 bases, and the junction held 7 bases outside the gene matches. Study conclusions and caveats: During treatment, candidate HPV-specific clones and E7-related motifs expanded in tumor.

Samples were taken several times over chemoradiotherapy. The chain is built from TRBV18 and TRBJ2-4, with 9 bases that match TRBD1. The source was blood, collected from a patient who underwent chemoradiotherapy. This receptor was obtained from a human donor with HPV-associated anogenital cancer. In DNA, the CDR3 is TGTGCCAGCTCACCCCCCTCACAGGGGGCCAACATTCAGTACTTC. Protein product: CASSPPSQGANIQYF.